The 2 T cell receptor beta chains listed next were all sequenced from one sample in a study of cytomegalovirus exposure and HLA in healthy donors (dated by TCRdb to 2015 to 2018). Library prep was done by the immunoSEQ multiplex PCR assay. For the multiplex PCR, a mixture combining 60 forward primers for TCR Vbeta segments and 13 reverse primers for TCR Jbeta segments was used. The immuneACCESS repertoire file appears here via TCRdb, limited to in-frame rearrangements. These files lack a portion of the clones; in checked studies, under half of the deficit traces to unresolved V genes, and the cause of the others is not known. The sample records about 190,000 clones, 60% to 85% of which are singletons. The biggest ten clones account for 1.5% to 2% of the sample. Sequenced material: PBMCs. These receptor sequences come from a woman aged 18-29 years in good health and CMV-seronegative.

The genes are TRBV29-1 and TRBJ2-1; D call uncertain. V was pared by 2 bases and J by 9 bases, with 8 bases between. The CDR3 consists of 11 residues. CDR1 and CDR2 from the germline V gene are SQVTM and ANQGSEA. CDR3 in DNA: TGCAGCGTTGAACAGGCCCGTGAGCAGTTCTTC. Protein: CSVEQAREQFF.

This chain uses TRBV28 with TRBJ1-1; the match to TRBD1 covers 7 bases. Germline V CDR1 and CDR2: MDHEN, SYDVKM. With 3 bases clipped from V and 1 base from J, the junction kept 8 bases outside the gene matches. The CDR3 loop spans 16 amino acids. This CDR3 reads CASSLEDRRTNTEAFF. DNA for the CDR3: TGTGCCAGCAGTTTGGAGGACAGGAGAACGAACACTGAAGCTTTCTTT. Supplemented by reference TRBV28 and TRBJ1-1, the full variable domain reads DVKVTQSSRYLVKRTGEKVFLECVQDMDHENMFWYRQDPGLGLRLIYFSYDVKMKEKGDIPEGYSVSREKKERFSLILESASTNQTSMYLCASSLEDRRTNTEAFFGQGTRLTVV.